This is a list of T cell receptor beta chains from one sample in a study of radiotherapy plus CTLA-4 blockade in lung cancer. The repertoire was sequenced with immunoSEQ multiplex PCR; TCRdb's copy has only in-frame clones and lacks some. The sample shows roughly 69,000 clones, 65% to 85% of them seen only once. The material sequenced was peripheral blood, taken from a patient treated with radiotherapy plus ipilimumab. Source of these receptors: a human donor with non-small cell lung cancer whose response to radiotherapy plus ipilimumab could not be evaluated. Some clones in this sample may be carry-over from other donors' samples. The CDR3 runs from the conserved cysteine through the conserved F or W. Each record gives: D gene, J gene, clone size, V gene, CDR3 DNA, CDR3 protein. The D gene is left open where the match is weak. Clone size appears in some rows only: once, few, many, or a class for an expanded clone.

D gene: -; J gene: TRBJ1-5; clone size: few; V gene: TRBV28; CDR3 DNA: TGTGCCAGCAGTTCAGGGTCTTTTTCCAATCAGCCCCAGCATTTT; CDR3 protein: CASSSGSFSNQPQHF
D gene: -; J gene: TRBJ1-6; clone size: -; V gene: TRBV19; CDR3 DNA: TGTGCCAGTAGGGAGGCGGCAAGGACCTATAATTCACCCCTCCACTTT; CDR3 protein: CASREAARTYNSPLHF
D gene: -; J gene: TRBJ1-3; clone size: -; V gene: TRBV7-9; CDR3 DNA: TGTGCCAGCAGCTTCGTCAGGCAACTTGGAAACACCATATATTTT; CDR3 protein: CASSFVRQLGNTIYF
D gene: TRBD1; J gene: TRBJ2-7; clone size: once; V gene: TRBV6-5; CDR3 DNA: TGTGCCAGCAGATGGGACAGTACCTACGAGCAGTACTTC; CDR3 protein: CASRWDSTYEQYF
D gene: TRBD1; J gene: TRBJ1-6; clone size: -; V gene: TRBV19; CDR3 DNA: TGTGCCAGTAGTATTGAGGGGGCTAATTCACCCCTCCACTTT; CDR3 protein: CASSIEGANSPLHF
D gene: TRBD2; J gene: TRBJ2-1; clone size: -; V gene: TRBV10-3; CDR3 DNA: TGTGCCATCGGGGGAGGGGAGGGTAAGCAGTTCTTC; CDR3 protein: CAIGGGEGKQFF
D gene: -; J gene: TRBJ2-7; clone size: -; V gene: TRBV4-2; CDR3 DNA: TGTGCCAGCAGCCAAGATGGCGTGGGGCCCTACGAGCAGTACTTC; CDR3 protein: CASSQDGVGPYEQYF
D gene: TRBD1; J gene: TRBJ1-2; clone size: -; V gene: TRBV27; CDR3 DNA: TGTGCCAGCAGTCAGACAGGGGGCTATGGCTACACCTTC; CDR3 protein: CASSQTGGYGYTF
D gene: TRBD1; J gene: TRBJ1-1; clone size: -; V gene: TRBV6-1; CDR3 DNA: TGTGCCAGCAGTGCACGTGACAGGGGGAGTGAAGCTTTCTTT; CDR3 protein: CASSARDRGSEAFF
D gene: -; J gene: TRBJ1-2; clone size: -; V gene: TRBV29-1; CDR3 DNA: TGCAGCGTTGGGAGCGACCATGGCTACACCTTC; CDR3 protein: CSVGSDHGYTF
D gene: -; J gene: TRBJ2-3; clone size: few; V gene: TRBV28; CDR3 DNA: TGTGCCAGCAGTTTACAGGGTTGGGCAGATACGCAGTATTTT; CDR3 protein: CASSLQGWADTQYF
D gene: TRBD2; J gene: TRBJ2-7; clone size: -; V gene: TRBV5-1; CDR3 DNA: TGCGCCAGCAGCGGGGGCGTGCGGGGGGAAGAGCAGTACTTC; CDR3 protein: CASSGGVRGEEQYF
D gene: TRBD1; J gene: TRBJ2-3; clone size: once; V gene: TRBV27; CDR3 DNA: TGTGCCAGCAGTTCAACTTTGGGACAGGCAGATAGGTATTTT; CDR3 protein: CASSSTLGQADRYF
D gene: TRBD1; J gene: TRBJ1-5; clone size: once; V gene: TRBV5-1; CDR3 DNA: TGCGCCTGCGTGGACAGGGGGCGGAATCAGCCCCAGCATTTT; CDR3 protein: CACVDRGRNQPQHF
D gene: TRBD1; J gene: TRBJ2-7; clone size: -; V gene: TRBV27; CDR3 DNA: TGTGCCAGCCTGCCGGGACAGGGCCCCTACGAGCAGTACTTC; CDR3 protein: CASLPGQGPYEQYF
D gene: TRBD1; J gene: TRBJ2-5; clone size: -; V gene: TRBV11-3; CDR3 DNA: TGTGCCAGCAGCCCCGGGACAGGGAGTACGGAGACCCAGTACTTC; CDR3 protein: CASSPGTGSTETQYF
D gene: TRBD1; J gene: TRBJ1-2; clone size: -; V gene: TRBV7-2; CDR3 DNA: TGTGCCAGCAGCCCCAGGGACAGGGTTGATCGCTATGGCTACACCTTC; CDR3 protein: CASSPRDRVDRYGYTF
D gene: TRBD2; J gene: TRBJ2-2; clone size: few; V gene: TRBV4-3; CDR3 DNA: TGCGCCAGCCGAGCGGGGGCGAGGACCGGGGAGCTGTTTTTT; CDR3 protein: CASRAGARTGELFF
D gene: TRBD1; J gene: TRBJ1-4; clone size: -; V gene: TRBV6-1; CDR3 DNA: TGTGCCAGCAGTGACCTGACAGGGGTTAATGAAAAACTGTTTTTT; CDR3 protein: CASSDLTGVNEKLFF
D gene: TRBD1; J gene: TRBJ2-7; clone size: once; V gene: TRBV28; CDR3 DNA: TGTGCCAGCCCGGGACAGGGGACCTACGAGCAGTACTTC; CDR3 protein: CASPGQGTYEQYF
D gene: -; J gene: TRBJ2-1; clone size: -; V gene: TRBV11-2; CDR3 DNA: TGTGCCAGCAGCTTCCCCAGGGCGGGGATGGTCTCCTACAATGAGCAGTTCTTC; CDR3 protein: CASSFPRAGMVSYNEQFF
D gene: -; J gene: TRBJ2-7; clone size: few; V gene: TRBV5-4; CDR3 DNA: TGTGCCAGCAGCTTGGGGAGCTCCTACGAGCAGTACTTC; CDR3 protein: CASSLGSSYEQYF
D gene: TRBD1; J gene: TRBJ2-7; clone size: -; V gene: TRBV4-1; CDR3 DNA: TGCGCCAGCAGCCAAAGGCGGGACAGGGCTTCCTACGAGCAGTACTTC; CDR3 protein: CASSQRRDRASYEQYF
D gene: TRBD1; J gene: TRBJ1-5; clone size: -; V gene: TRBV7-9; CDR3 DNA: TGTGCCAGCAGCTCGGGACAGGGGTGGAATCAGCCCCAGCATTTT; CDR3 protein: CASSSGQGWNQPQHF
D gene: TRBD2; J gene: TRBJ2-5; clone size: -; V gene: TRBV6-5; CDR3 DNA: TGTGCCAGCAGTTACTCGAAGGGTAGCGGGGGCCCGGAGCAGTACTTC; CDR3 protein: CASSYSKGSGGPEQYF
D gene: TRBD2; J gene: TRBJ2-5; clone size: few; V gene: TRBV15; CDR3 DNA: TGTGCCACCAGCAGAGTGAAAGCGGGGGCGGGGGAGACCCAGTACTTC; CDR3 protein: CATSRVKAGAGETQYF
D gene: -; J gene: TRBJ1-3; clone size: once; V gene: TRBV30; CDR3 DNA: TGTGCCGGAGCCACCTCCCGAAACACCATATATTTT; CDR3 protein: CAGATSRNTIYF
D gene: -; J gene: TRBJ1-1; clone size: few; V gene: TRBV4-2; CDR3 DNA: TGTGCCAGCAGCCAAGATCAGGGGATGAACACTGAAGCTTTCTTT; CDR3 protein: CASSQDQGMNTEAFF
D gene: -; J gene: TRBJ2-1; clone size: -; V gene: TRBV28; CDR3 DNA: TGTGCCAGCAGTTTGAGGACAACCCAGCAGTTCTTC; CDR3 protein: CASSLRTTQQFF